Listed below are T cell receptor beta chains from one sample, sequenced in a study of T-cell reconstitution after alpha-beta-depleted transplantation in children. TCRdb called the PCR reads again in MiXCR, with one record for every CDR3 protein. Among 670,000 or so distinct CDR3 sequences listed, under 15% were seen once. Sample: PBMCs, taken before TCRalphabeta/CD19-depleted stem cell transplant. The receptor set was obtained from a girl between 2 and 10 years old with congenital amegakaryocytic thrombocytopenia, due to receive a stem cell transplant. CDR3s include the opening cysteine and the closing phenylalanine or tryptophan. A D gene is named only where the DNA matches it firmly. The size entry is marked missing in some rows and otherwise reads once, few, many or a size class.

cdr3_nt,cdr3_aa,d_call,j_call,v_call,clone_size
TGCGCCAGCAGCCAGACTTTTAGCAGGAGCTCCTACAATGAGCAGTTCTTC,CASSQTFSRSSYNEQFF,NA,TRBJ2-1,TRBV4-1,once
TGCAGTGCTCAGAAACCGGGACTAGGTAATGAGCAGTTCTTC,CSAQKPGLGNEQFF,TRBD2,TRBJ2-1,TRBV20-1,many
TGCGCCAGCAGCTTTGGGGCTGGAAACACCATATATTTT,CASSFGAGNTIYF,NA,TRBJ1-3,TRBV5-1,many
TGCAGTGCTAGACGTGGGGACAGTTCCTACGAGCAGTACTTC,CSARRGDSSYEQYF,TRBD1,TRBJ2-7,TRBV20-1,many
TGTGCCAGCAGTGAATATCCGGGACTGGGATACAATGAGCAGTTCTTC,CASSEYPGLGYNEQFF,NA,TRBJ2-1,TRBV25-1,NA
TGCAGTGCTAGAGATTCGGCGGACACCGGGGAGCTGTTTTTT,CSARDSADTGELFF,NA,TRBJ2-2,TRBV20-1,many
TGCGCCAGCAGCTTGGGGGTGGGTCCAAAGTTCTACGAGCAGTACTTC,CASSLGVGPKFYEQYF,NA,TRBJ2-7,TRBV5-1,NA
TGCGCCAGCAGTACTCCAGCGGTAAGCGATGAGCAGTTCTTC,CASSTPAVSDEQFF,NA,TRBJ2-1,TRBV5-1,NA
TGCAGTGCTTATGATCAGGGGGCCTATGGCTACACCTTC,CSAYDQGAYGYTF,TRBD1,TRBJ1-2,TRBV20-1,many
TGCAGTGCCGCTCAGGGGGTTGATACGCAGTATTTT,CSAAQGVDTQYF,TRBD1,TRBJ2-3,TRBV20-1,many
TGCAGTGCTGCGGGACTAGCGGGGAACGAGCAGTACTTC,CSAAGLAGNEQYF,TRBD2,TRBJ2-7,TRBV20-1,many
TGCAGTGCTACCCGGACTAGCGGGAGAGGTATAACAGATACGCAGTATTTT,CSATRTSGRGITDTQYF,TRBD2,TRBJ2-3,TRBV20-1,many
TGTGCCAGCAGCGCAAGGAGCGCGGGATGGAGCAATCAGCCCCAGCATTTT,CASSARSAGWSNQPQHF,NA,TRBJ1-5,TRBV7-8,NA
TGTGCCAGCAGCTCCTTTCTGGGGCTAGCGGGCCACAATGAGCAGTTCTTC,CASSSFLGLAGHNEQFF,TRBD2,TRBJ2-1,TRBV11-2,many
TGTGCCATCAGTGGCGGGGGAACAGGGGTCGGCACCGGGGAGCTGTTTTTT,CAISGGGTGVGTGELFF,NA,TRBJ2-2,TRBV10-3,many
TGCGCCAAACAGGAGGATGATTATTGGACAGATACGCAGTATTTT,CAKQEDDYWTDTQYF,NA,TRBJ2-3,TRBV5-1,few
TGCGCCAGCAGCTTTTCGGGAGGTTATAATGGGGATGAGCAGTTCTTC,CASSFSGGYNGDEQFF,TRBD2,TRBJ2-1,TRBV5-1,few
TGCGCCAGCAGCTTGGAGCCAGGACTAGCCACAGATACGCAGTATTTT,CASSLEPGLATDTQYF,TRBD2,TRBJ2-3,TRBV5-1,many
TGTGCCAGCAGTACCAGAAGACTAGCGGGTGGGGATGGTGAGCAGTTCTTC,CASSTRRLAGGDGEQFF,TRBD2,TRBJ2-1,TRBV12-3/TRBV12-4,few
TGTGCCAGCAGCTTAGCGTTAGGCGAAACCAGAACAGATACGCAGTATTTT,CASSLALGETRTDTQYF,NA,TRBJ2-3,TRBV7-6,many
TGCAGTGCTGGAGCTACTAGCGGGAAAGAGACCCAGTACTTC,CSAGATSGKETQYF,TRBD2,TRBJ2-5,TRBV20-1,many
TGCAGTGCTAGAGATTCCCGGACTAGCGTAGACAATGAGCAGTTCTTC,CSARDSRTSVDNEQFF,TRBD2,TRBJ2-1,TRBV20-1,many
TGTGCCATCAGTGAGTGGAGCGGGCAACTCTACGAGCAGTACTTC,CAISEWSGQLYEQYF,NA,TRBJ2-7,TRBV10-3,NA
TGTGCCAGCAGCACCGGGACTAGCGGGTTTGAAGAGACCCAGTACTTC,CASSTGTSGFEETQYF,TRBD2,TRBJ2-5,TRBV12-3/TRBV12-4,NA
TGCGCCAGCAGCTTGGCTCCCAGCGGGAGGGGCTCCTACAATGAGCAGTTCTTC,CASSLAPSGRGSYNEQFF,TRBD2,TRBJ2-1,TRBV5-1,NA
TGTGCCAGCAGCTTAGGTCTTGTAGCCGGGGAGCTGTTTTTT,CASSLGLVAGELFF,NA,TRBJ2-2,TRBV13,many
TGCGCCAGCAGCTCGGACAGGGGAAACACCATATATTTT,CASSSDRGNTIYF,TRBD1,TRBJ1-3,TRBV5-1,many
TGCAGTGCGGGGCAGAGGAGACCCTACGAGCAGTACTTC,CSAGQRRPYEQYF,NA,TRBJ2-7,TRBV20-1,few
TGTGCCAGCAGCAATGGCGGGGGGTCCGGTACAGATACGCAGTATTTT,CASSNGGGSGTDTQYF,TRBD2,TRBJ2-3,TRBV6-2/TRBV6-3,few
TGCGCCAGCAGCCTTACTGCAGGGGGTAACGAAAAACTGTTTTTT,CASSLTAGGNEKLFF,TRBD1,TRBJ1-4,TRBV5-1,few
TGTGCCAGCTGGCTCAACTCTGGGGCCAACGTCCTGACTTTC,CASWLNSGANVLTF,NA,TRBJ2-6,TRBV5-6,many
TGTGCCAGCAGTCAACAGGGTGGTGTCTATGGCTACACCTTC,CASSQQGGVYGYTF,NA,TRBJ1-2,TRBV25-1,many
TGCGCCAGCAGCACTGACAGCCTGAACACTGAAGCTTTCTTT,CASSTDSLNTEAFF,NA,TRBJ1-1,TRBV5-1,few
TGTGCCATCGGGGGGGCCCGGGAGGGCTCCACAGATACGCAGTATTTT,CAIGGAREGSTDTQYF,TRBD2,TRBJ2-3,TRBV10-3,many
TGTGCCAGCAGTTCTACGGGACTAATTGACGAGCAGTTCTTC,CASSSTGLIDEQFF,TRBD2,TRBJ2-1,TRBV7-9,many
TGTGCCAGCAGCTCAGAAGCCGGCAGCTGGACAGATACGCAGTATTTT,CASSSEAGSWTDTQYF,NA,TRBJ2-3,TRBV7-6,NA